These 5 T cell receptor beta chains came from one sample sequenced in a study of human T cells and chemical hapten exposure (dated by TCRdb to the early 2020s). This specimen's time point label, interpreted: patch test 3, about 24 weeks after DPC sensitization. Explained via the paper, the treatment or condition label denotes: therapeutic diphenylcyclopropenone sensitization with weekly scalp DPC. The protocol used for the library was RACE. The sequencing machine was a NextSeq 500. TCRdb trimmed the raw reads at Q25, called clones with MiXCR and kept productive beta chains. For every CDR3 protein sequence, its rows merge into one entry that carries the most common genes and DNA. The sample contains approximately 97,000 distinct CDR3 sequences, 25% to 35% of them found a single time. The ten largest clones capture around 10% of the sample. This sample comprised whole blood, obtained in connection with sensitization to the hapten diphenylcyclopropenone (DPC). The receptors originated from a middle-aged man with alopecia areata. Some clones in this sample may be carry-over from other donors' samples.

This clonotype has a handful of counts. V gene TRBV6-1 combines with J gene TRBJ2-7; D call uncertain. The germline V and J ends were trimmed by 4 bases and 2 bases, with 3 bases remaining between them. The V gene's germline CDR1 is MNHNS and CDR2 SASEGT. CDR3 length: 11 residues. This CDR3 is CASSAAYEQYF. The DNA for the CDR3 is TGTGCCAGCAGTGCCGCCTACGAGCAGTACTTC.

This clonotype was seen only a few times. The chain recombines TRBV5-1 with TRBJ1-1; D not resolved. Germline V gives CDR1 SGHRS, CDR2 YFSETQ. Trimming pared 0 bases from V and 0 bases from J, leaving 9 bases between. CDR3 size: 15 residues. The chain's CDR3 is CASSLEATMNTEAFF. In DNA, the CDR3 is TGCGCCAGCAGCTTGGAGGCGACAATGAACACTGAAGCTTTCTTT.

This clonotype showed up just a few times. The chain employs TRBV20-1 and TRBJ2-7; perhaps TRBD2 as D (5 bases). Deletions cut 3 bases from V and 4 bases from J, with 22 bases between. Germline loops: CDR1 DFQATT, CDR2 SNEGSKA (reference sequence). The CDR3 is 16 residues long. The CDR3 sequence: CSASTARLLSGYEQYF. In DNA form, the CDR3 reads TGCAGTGCTAGTACAGCGCGTCTACTCTCGGGGTACGAGCAGTACTTC.

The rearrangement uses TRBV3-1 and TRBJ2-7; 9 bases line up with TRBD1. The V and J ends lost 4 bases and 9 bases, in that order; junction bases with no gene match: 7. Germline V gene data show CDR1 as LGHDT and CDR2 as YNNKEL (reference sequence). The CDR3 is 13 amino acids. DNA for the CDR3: TGTGCCAGCAGCCGGGACAGGGCCTCAAGGCAGTACTTC. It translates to CASSRDRASRQYF.

The CDR3 DNA follows: TGTGCCAGCAGCCATTATACTGATGCGACACGCGCGAAAAAACTGTTTTTT. This sequence encodes CASSHYTDATRAKKLFF. The rearrangement links TRBV4-2 to TRBJ1-4; D uncertain. From germline, CDR1 is LGHNA and CDR2 YNFKEQ. This CDR3 spans 17 amino acids. V was clipped by 3 bases and J by 9 bases, with 23 bases between them.